This T cell receptor (beta chain) derives from a study of CD8 T cells in Susac syndrome. The study sequenced TCR beta in blood CD8+ and CD4+ T cells. The multiple sclerosis controls consisted of treatment-naive patients with relapsing-remitting disease, either stable or active. Reverse transcription of roughly 0.5 to 1 ug RNA was carried out with random hexamers. The TCR beta CDR3 was amplified by immunoSEQ multiplex PCR across 54 Vbeta, 13 Jbeta. TCRdb passed the immunoSEQ multiplex PCR reads through MiXCR, listing each CDR3 protein once. Counted here are 200,000 to 250,000 distinct CDR3 sequences, roughly 92% occurring once; the ten biggest clones make up roughly 0.15%. V gave up 4 bases and J gave up 4 bases; unmatched junction bases: 6. This CDR3 has 16 amino acids. Germline CDR1 and CDR2: PRHDT and FYEKMQ (reference sequence).

The TCR originated in a human donor with multiple sclerosis. Sequences were obtained from CD8+ T cells from PBMCs. The J gene is TRBJ2-1, the V gene TRBV13, with TRBD2 matching over 11 bases. CDR3 loop: CASSSPGLAVYNEQFF. For the CDR3, the DNA is TGTGCCAGCAGCTCCCCGGGACTAGCGGTATACAATGAGCAGTTCTTC.